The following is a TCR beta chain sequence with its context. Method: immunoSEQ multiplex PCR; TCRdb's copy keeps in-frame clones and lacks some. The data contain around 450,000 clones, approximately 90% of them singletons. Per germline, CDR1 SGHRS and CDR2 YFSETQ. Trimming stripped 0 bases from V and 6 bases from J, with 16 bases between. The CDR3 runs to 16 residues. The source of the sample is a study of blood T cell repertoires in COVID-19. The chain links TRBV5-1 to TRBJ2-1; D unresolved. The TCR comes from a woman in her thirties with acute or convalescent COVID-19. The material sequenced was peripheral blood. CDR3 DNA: TGCGCCAGCAGCTTGGTTCGCACCGTCGAGGTCAATGAGCAGTTCTTC. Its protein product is CASSLVRTVEVNEQFF.